This T cell receptor (beta chain) was obtained from a study of blood T cell repertoires in COVID-19. Study summary: The United States, Italy and Spain were the sources of the acute and convalescent COVID-19 samples. In each case, the material was cDNA or gDNA derived from T cells, B-cell-depleted T cells, or PBMCs.

Followed over time, Seattle patients had been enrolled while infection was active. Per germline, CDR1 SGHNT and CDR2 YENEEA. This CDR3 comprises 14 residues. V was shortened by 1 base and J by 1 base, with 7 bases between the two germline ends. Under the authors' procedure: Amplified reference gene primers provided the basis for estimating nucleated cell counts. Using immunoSEQ multiplex PCR, the repertoire was profiled, and TCRdb retains in-frame clones only, with some absent. That table supplies the V and J calls and clone size; D and trimming were determined from the DNA. The sample holds roughly 150,000 clones, just under 85% seen once.

This rearrangement joins TRBV11-3 to TRBJ1-1, with D uncertain. What was sequenced was peripheral blood. The TCR comes from an elderly woman with COVID-19, enrolled during active disease. CDR3 nucleotide sequence: TGTGCCAGCAGCTTAGGTCCCGGGAACACTGAAGCTTTCTTT. The encoded protein is CASSLGPGNTEAFF.